Each of the 31 T cell receptor beta chains below was sequenced from the same sample in a study of blood T cell repertoires in COVID-19. This table comes from immunoSEQ multiplex PCR, and its TCRdb copy is limited to in-frame clones, with some not included. The sample yields 100,000 to 150,000 clones, roughly 90% seen once. The material sequenced was peripheral blood. All receptors derive from a man aged 50-60 years with acute or convalescent COVID-19.

The V call is TRBV10-1, the J call TRBJ2-7; 9 bases map to TRBD2. The CDR3 sequence is 14 residues long. From germline, CDR1 is WNHNN and CDR2 SYGVQD (reference sequence). The V segment lost 6 bases and the J segment 2 bases; nucleotides outside the gene matches: 5. For the CDR3, the DNA is TGCGCCAGCAGCGATTCTAGCGGGGCCTACGAGCAGTACTTC. This codes for CASSDSSGAYEQYF.

The chain couples TRBV11-2 to TRBJ2-1, with TRBD2 as a possible D gene (8 bases). V was pared by 3 bases and J by 4 bases, with 19 bases between. This CDR3 comprises 17 residues. From germline, CDR1 is SGHAT and CDR2 FQNNGV. CDR3 sequence reads: CASSLGGQRESYNEQFF. The CDR3 DNA follows: TGTGCCAGCAGCTTGGGGGGACAGCGGGAGTCTTACAATGAGCAGTTCTTC.

The rearrangement uses TRBV7-2 and TRBJ2-7; 14 positions match TRBD2. This CDR3 is 19 amino acids long. With V trimmed by 1 base and J by 6 bases, 14 bases remained unmatched. Germline V gene lookup returns CDR1 SGHTA and CDR2 FQGNSA. CDR3 nucleotide sequence: TGTGCCAGCAGCTTAGGGGGCTTAGGACTAGCGGGAGGCCCTCGCGAGCAGTACTTC. Its protein product is CASSLGGLGLAGGPREQYF.

A single count supports this clone. This chain links TRBV10-3 with TRBJ2-1; 8 bases agree with TRBD2. The CDR3 loop spans 15 amino acids. Germline CDR1 and CDR2: ENHRY and SYGVKD. Germline trimming cut 3 bases from V and 4 bases from J; bases unmatched to any gene: 5. The CDR3 bases are TGTGCCATCAGTGATTGGATAGCGGGATACAATGAGCAGTTCTTC. Residues: CAISDWIAGYNEQFF.

The V and J genes are TRBV19 and TRBJ2-3; D is ambiguous. V was clipped by 4 bases and J by 3 bases, with 14 bases between them. CDR3 length equals 15 residues. Germline CDR1 and CDR2: LNHDA and SQIVND (reference sequence). The CDR3 region has the DNA TGTGCCAGTAGTAGGGTAGACAACCCGACAGATACGCAGTATTTT. Translating it yields CASSRVDNPTDTQYF.

The J gene is TRBJ2-1, the V gene TRBV4-1; 7 bases are shared with TRBD1. Germline V gene sequence: CDR1 MGHRA, CDR2 YSYEKL. The CDR3 covers 16 residues. Trimming at V came to 4 bases and at J to 4 bases, leaving 10 bases not matched to a gene. The CDR3 sequence is CASSPLTGQPYNEQFF. In nucleotides, the CDR3 is TGCGCCAGCAGCCCATTGACGGGACAGCCGTACAATGAGCAGTTCTTC.

This chain joins TRBV12-3 or TRBV12-4 and TRBJ2-7; D uncertain. The CDR3 spans 13 residues. V was pared by 3 bases and J by 0 bases, with 6 bases between. In DNA, the CDR3 is TGTGCCAGCAGTTTGAGTCTCTCCTACGAGCAGTACTTC. It is translated as CASSLSLSYEQYF.

This chain uses TRBV29-1 with TRBJ1-1, with 9 nucleotides matching TRBD1. After removal of 3 bases from V and 4 bases from J, the junction contained 15 bases not matched to a gene. Per germline, CDR1 SQVTM and CDR2 ANQGSEA. This CDR3 has 17 amino acids. The chain's CDR3 is CSVDPTGGAGSGTEAFF. The CDR3 coding sequence is TGCAGCGTTGATCCCACAGGGGGCGCAGGGAGTGGCACTGAAGCTTTCTTT.

The J gene is TRBJ2-5, the V gene TRBV27, with TRBD1 matching over 11 bases. V was clipped by 5 bases and J by 5 bases; unmatched bases: 7. The V gene's germline CDR1 is MNHEY and CDR2 SMNVEV (reference sequence). The CDR3 loop spans 15 amino acids. The CDR3 spells CASSIGQGATETQYF. CDR3 DNA sequence: TGTGCCAGCAGTATCGGACAGGGGGCTACGGAGACCCAGTACTTC.

The rearrangement joins TRBV29-1 to TRBJ1-2, with TRBD1 matching over 9 bases. The CDR3 has 13 residues. Germline CDR1 and CDR2: SQVTM and ANQGSEA. Trimming took 6 bases from V and 2 from J; bases not matched to a gene: 4. The CDR3 loop is CSVSGTGNYGYTF. DNA of the CDR3: TGCAGCGTCTCCGGGACAGGGAACTATGGCTACACCTTC.

In its sample, this clone was seen a few times. The chain uses TRBV6-6 and TRBJ2-5; TRBD1 matches at 8 bases. Trimming at V came to 10 bases and at J to 2 bases, leaving 3 bases not matched to a gene. There are 12 residues in the CDR3. Germline values: CDR1 MNHNY, CDR2 SVGAGI (reference sequence). The CDR3 is CATGQGQETQYF. The DNA of the CDR3 is TGTGCCACAGGACAGGGTCAAGAGACCCAGTACTTC.

The chain couples TRBV30 to TRBJ1-3; D is unresolved. The V and J ends lost 3 bases and 6 bases respectively, with 18 bases between them. This CDR3 is 15 amino acids long. Per the germline V gene, CDR1 is GTSNPN and CDR2 is SVGIG (reference sequence). CDR3 residues: CAWSPWELRINTIYF. DNA for the CDR3: TGTGCCTGGAGCCCATGGGAGCTAAGGATAAACACCATATATTTT.

V usage is TRBV5-4 and J usage is TRBJ1-1; a weak D match, TRBD1 (5 bases). The germline V gene encodes CDR1 SGHNT and CDR2 YYREEE (reference sequence). V was pared by 0 bases and J by 4 bases, with 10 bases between. The CDR3 totals 14 residues. CDR3 sequence reads: CASSLGGEGTEAFF. CDR3 coding DNA: TGTGCCAGCAGCTTGGGGGGGGAGGGCACTGAAGCTTTCTTT.

This chain uses TRBV7-2 with TRBJ1-1, with TRBD1 matching 7 bases. CDR3 length: 13 residues. V shed 1 base, J shed 12 bases, and the junction held 8 bases outside the gene matches. Germline V CDR1 and CDR2: SGHTA, FQGNSA. Here the CDR3 reads CASSLDRQGRPFF. The CDR3 DNA sequence: TGTGCCAGCAGCTTAGACAGACAGGGAAGGCCTTTCTTT.

The genes are TRBV19 and TRBJ1-1, with D unclear. Germline CDR1 is LNHDA and CDR2 is SQIVND (reference sequence). CDR3 length equals 13 residues. With 3 bases removed from V and 3 bases from J, the gap between germline ends came to 8 bases. The CDR3 sequence is CASSILQDTEAFF. CDR3 nucleotides: TGTGCCAGTAGTATTCTTCAGGACACTGAAGCTTTCTTT. The complete variable domain, with remaining parts taken from reference TRBV19 and TRBJ1-1, reads DGGITQSPKYLFRKEGQNVTLSCEQNLNHDAMYWYRQDPGQGLRLIYYSQIVNDFQKGDIAEGYSVSREKKESFPLTVTSAQKNPTAFYLCASSILQDTEAFFGQGTRLTVV.

The chain uses TRBV28 and TRBJ2-3; D is perhaps TRBD2 (6 bases). The CDR3 is 12 residues long. The V gene's germline CDR1 is MDHEN and CDR2 SYDVKM. The ends were cut back, 7 bases at V and 2 bases at J, with 7 bases in the middle. CDR3 DNA: TGTGCCAGCACGGGGGACACAGATACGCAGTATTTT. Its protein product is CASTGDTDTQYF.

The V gene is TRBV12-5, the J gene TRBJ2-7; 9 nucleotides agree with TRBD1. Germline CDR1 LGHNT, CDR2 FRNRAP. J lost 5 bases, V lost 1 base, and 12 bases had no gene match. The CDR3 runs to 17 residues. In nucleotides, the CDR3 is TGTGCTAGTGGTTTGGGGTTACCGGGACAGGGAGGACACGAGCAGTACTTC. Protein product: CASGLGLPGQGGHEQYF.

The rearrangement links TRBV9 to TRBJ2-5; TRBD2 aligns across 7 bases. This CDR3 spans 15 amino acids. Unmatched junction bases numbered 8, after V lost 1 base and J lost 5 bases. Germline V lookup: CDR1 SGDLS, CDR2 YYNGEE. CDR3 bases: TGTGCCAGCAGCGTACGGGGAGGGGAGGGGGAGACCCAGTACTTC. This codes for CASSVRGGEGETQYF.

The chain recombines TRBV19 with TRBJ2-2; TRBD2 might be the D (6 bases). CDR1 is LNHDA, CDR2 SQIVND, per germline (reference sequence). Trimming took 7 bases from V and 1 from J, leaving 16 bases between them. The CDR3 runs to 16 residues. CDR3 nucleotide sequence: TGTGCCAGTACCCCCCCGGCGGGGAGGAACACCGGGGAGCTGTTTTTT. Translated: CASTPPAGRNTGELFF.

The chain joins TRBV5-1 to TRBJ1-4; a possible D gene is TRBD1 (6 bases). The CDR3 totals 14 residues. Trimming pared 1 base from V and 8 bases from J, leaving 12 bases between. CDR1 and CDR2 (germline): SGHRS, YFSETQ. This CDR3 is CASSLTGGKEKLFF. The DNA for the CDR3 is TGCGCCAGCAGCTTGACGGGGGGCAAGGAAAAACTGTTTTTT.

The chain carries TRBV24-1 and TRBJ2-1, with D possibly matching TRBD1 (6 bases). CDR3 size: 16 residues. CDR1 is KGHDR and CDR2 is SFDVKD in the germline V gene. The V gene lost 4 bases and the J gene lost 4 bases, with 16 bases spanning the gap. CDR3 sequence: CATSELEQGGYNEQFF. CDR3 nucleotide sequence: TGTGCCACCAGTGAGCTCGAACAGGGTGGGTACAATGAGCAGTTCTTC.

The CDR3 DNA reads TGTGCCAGTAGTATTGCCACAGGGGTTGAGGCCTACAATGAGCAGTTCTTC. Protein: CASSIATGVEAYNEQFF. V is TRBV19 and J is TRBJ2-1; 7 nucleotides match TRBD1. Germline values: CDR1 LNHDA, CDR2 SQIVND (reference sequence). The length of the CDR3 is 17 residues. The V gene end was trimmed by 3 bases and the J gene end by 2 bases; junction bases not matched to a gene: 10.

This clone has a single count. The V call is TRBV11-3, the J call TRBJ2-2; D is possibly TRBD1 (6 bases). CDR3 length equals 15 residues. Germline V CDR1 and CDR2: SGHNT, YENEEA. Trimming shortened V by 6 bases and J by 2 bases, and 13 bases separated the two germline ends. Here the CDR3 DNA reads TGTGCCAGCAGATATGCAGGGGATAACACCGGGGAGCTGTTTTTT. This gives the protein CASRYAGDNTGELFF.

The chain has TRBV6-1 and TRBJ2-5; 9 bases match TRBD1. This CDR3 is built from 16 residues. The junction had 10 bases not matched to a gene; V was cut back by 3 bases and J by 5 bases. Germline loops: CDR1 MNHNS, CDR2 SASEGT. The chain's CDR3 is CASSEGQGLGTETQYF. The CDR3 nucleotides read TGTGCCAGCAGTGAGGGACAGGGATTGGGAACGGAGACCCAGTACTTC.

In its sample, this clone was seen once. The chain recombines TRBV5-4 with TRBJ1-2; no clear D gene. Trimming shortened V by 0 bases and J by 4 bases, and 10 bases separated the two germline ends. CDR3 length: 14 amino acids. Germline CDR1 SGHNT, CDR2 YYREEE (reference sequence). The DNA of the CDR3 is TGTGCCAGCAGCTTGGATGCGGTAGTCTATGGCTACACCTTC. It is translated as CASSLDAVVYGYTF.

The chain joins TRBV19 to TRBJ1-2; no clear D gene. Germline assignment: CDR1 LNHDA and CDR2 SQIVND (reference sequence). The CDR3 consists of 15 residues. The germline V and J ends were trimmed by 0 bases and 4 bases, with 12 bases remaining between them. The chain's CDR3 is CASSIDPQKVYGYTF. DNA of the CDR3: TGTGCCAGTAGTATAGATCCACAGAAAGTCTATGGCTACACCTTC.

J is TRBJ2-1 and V is TRBV4-3; no definite D call. There are 15 residues in the CDR3. The V and J ends lost 0 bases and 2 bases respectively, with 8 bases between them. Germline V gene lookup returns CDR1 LGHNA and CDR2 YSLEER. This CDR3 is CASSQETTAYNEQFF. CDR3 nucleotide sequence: TGCGCCAGCAGCCAAGAAACTACGGCCTACAATGAGCAGTTCTTC.

The J gene is TRBJ1-5, the V gene TRBV27; possibly TRBD1 for D (5 bases). This CDR3 contains 15 residues. Germline V CDR1 and CDR2: MNHEY, SMNVEV (reference sequence). Trimming removed 3 bases at V and 0 bases at J, with 9 bases between. The CDR3 nucleotides read TGTGCCAGCAGTTTCTCGGGGGATAGCAATCAGCCCCAGCATTTT. This codes for CASSFSGDSNQPQHF.

V gene TRBV6-9 combines with J gene TRBJ1-2; D is perhaps TRBD1 (5 bases). V was cut by 0 bases and J by 13 bases, with 6 bases left in between. The V gene's germline CDR1 is MNHGY and CDR2 SVAAGI. The CDR3 extends over 10 amino acids. Here the CDR3 reads CASSYSGGTF. The DNA of the CDR3 is TGTGCCAGCAGTTATTCGGGGGGCACCTTC.

The V gene is TRBV9, the J gene TRBJ1-5; D call uncertain. Trimming cost V 0 bases and J 7 bases, with 8 bases left between them. The CDR3 length is 13 residues. CDR1 and CDR2 from the germline V gene are SGDLS and YYNGEE. The CDR3 nucleotides read TGTGCCAGCAGCGTAGGAGTTCGACAGCCCCAGCATTTT. It translates to CASSVGVRQPQHF.

The V and J genes are TRBV24-1 and TRBJ2-5; D perhaps matches TRBD1 (6 bases). Germline lookup yields CDR1 KGHDR and CDR2 SFDVKD. The CDR3 spans 15 residues. The ends were cut back, 2 bases at V and 2 bases at J, with 11 bases in the middle. The CDR3 sequence: CATSDYRVGQETQYF. The CDR3 nucleotides read TGTGCCACCAGTGATTACAGGGTAGGGCAAGAGACCCAGTACTTC.